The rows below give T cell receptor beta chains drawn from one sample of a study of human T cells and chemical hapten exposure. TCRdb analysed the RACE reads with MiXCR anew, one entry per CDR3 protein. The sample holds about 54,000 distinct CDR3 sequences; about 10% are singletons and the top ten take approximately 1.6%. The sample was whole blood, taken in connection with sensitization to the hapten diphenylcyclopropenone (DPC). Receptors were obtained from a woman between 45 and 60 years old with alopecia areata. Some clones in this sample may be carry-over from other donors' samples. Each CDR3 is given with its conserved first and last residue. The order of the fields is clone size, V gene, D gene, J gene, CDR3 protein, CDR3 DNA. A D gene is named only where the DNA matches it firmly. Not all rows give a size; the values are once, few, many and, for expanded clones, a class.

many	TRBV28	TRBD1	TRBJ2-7	CASSFGRWGQGHYEQYF	TGTGCCAGCAGTTTCGGCCGGTGGGGACAGGGACACTACGAGCAGTACTTC
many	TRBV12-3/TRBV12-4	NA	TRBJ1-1	CASSFGGMNTEAFF	TGTGCCAGCAGTTTCGGGGGGATGAACACTGAAGCTTTCTTT
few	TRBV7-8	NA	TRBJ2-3	CASSLLAGTDTQYF	TGTGCCAGCAGCCTGCTTGCGGGTACAGATACGCAGTATTTT
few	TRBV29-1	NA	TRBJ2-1	CSAATGNEQFF	TGCAGCGCTGCCACGGGCAATGAGCAGTTCTTC
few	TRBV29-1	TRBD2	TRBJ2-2	CSVGTNLNTGELFF	TGCAGCGTGGGGACTAACTTGAACACCGGGGAGCTGTTTTTT
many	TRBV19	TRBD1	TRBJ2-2	CASSISPGTGATGELFF	TGTGCCAGTAGTATATCCCCGGGGACAGGGGCCACCGGGGAGCTGTTTTTT
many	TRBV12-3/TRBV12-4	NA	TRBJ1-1	CASSLGENTEAFF	TGTGCCAGCAGTTTGGGGGAGAACACTGAAGCTTTCTTT
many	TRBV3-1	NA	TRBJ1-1	CASSQEGFYTEAFF	TGTGCCAGCAGCCAAGAGGGTTTTTACACTGAAGCTTTCTTT
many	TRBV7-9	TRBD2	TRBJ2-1	CASSLGVLAAEQFF	TGTGCCAGCAGCTTAGGGGTACTAGCGGCCGAGCAGTTCTTC
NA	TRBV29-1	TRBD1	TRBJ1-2	CSVAGQGDYGYTF	TGCAGCGTGGCCGGACAGGGAGACTATGGCTACACCTTC
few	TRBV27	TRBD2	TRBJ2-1	CASSLSWTSVQFF	TGTGCCAGCAGTTTATCGTGGACTAGCGTGCAGTTCTTC
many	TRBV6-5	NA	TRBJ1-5	CASSSRTRQPQHF	TGTGCCAGCAGTTCTCGGACCCGGCAGCCCCAGCATTTT
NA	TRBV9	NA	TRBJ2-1	CASSVVPGNEQFF	TGTGCCAGCAGCGTAGTGCCTGGGAATGAGCAGTTCTTC
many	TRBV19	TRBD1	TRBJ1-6	CASSLPGQAHPNSPLHF	TGTGCCAGTAGCCTGCCGGGACAGGCCCACCCGAATTCACCCCTCCACTTT
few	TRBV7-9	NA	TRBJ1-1	CASSTWESNTEAFF	TGTGCCAGCAGTACGTGGGAGTCAAACACTGAAGCTTTCTTT
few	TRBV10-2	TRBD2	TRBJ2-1	CASSQLAGGNNEQFF	TGCGCCAGCAGCCAACTAGCGGGGGGGAACAATGAGCAGTTCTTC
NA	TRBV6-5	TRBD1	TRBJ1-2	CASSYFRTGFGYTF	TGTGCCAGCAGTTACTTCCGGACAGGGTTTGGCTACACCTTC
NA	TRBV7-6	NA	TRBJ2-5	CASSLFRETQYF	TGTGCCAGCAGCTTATTCAGAGAGACCCAGTACTTC
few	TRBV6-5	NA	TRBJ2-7	CASTRDFGQVDYEQYF	TGTGCCAGCACCAGGGACTTCGGACAGGTCGACTACGAGCAGTACTTC
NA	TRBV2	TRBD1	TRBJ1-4	CASSGQGQGEKLFF	TGTGCCAGCAGCGGACAGGGACAGGGAGAAAAACTGTTTTTT
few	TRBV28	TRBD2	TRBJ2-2	CASRGTSGSPNTGELFF	TGTGCCAGCAGAGGGACTAGCGGGAGCCCGAACACCGGGGAGCTGTTTTTT
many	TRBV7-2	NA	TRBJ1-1	CASSLGLDTEAFF	TGTGCCAGCAGCCTAGGTCTGGACACTGAAGCTTTCTTT
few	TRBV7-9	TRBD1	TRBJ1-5	CASSRTGGEGQPQHF	TGTGCCAGCAGCCGGACAGGGGGAGAGGGTCAGCCCCAGCATTTT
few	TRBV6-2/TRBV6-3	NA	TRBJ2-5	CASVQGWQETQYF	TGTGCCAGTGTCCAGGGCTGGCAAGAGACCCAGTACTTC
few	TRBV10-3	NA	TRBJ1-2	CAISARQLTTNYGYTF	TGTGCCATCAGTGCCCGACAGTTAACTACTAACTATGGCTACACCTTC
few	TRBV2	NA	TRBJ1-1	CASSWGARGGSEAFF	TGTGCCAGCAGCTGGGGCGCCCGTGGGGGCTCTGAAGCTTTCTTT
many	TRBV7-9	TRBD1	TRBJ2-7	CASSFRGRIHEQYF	TGTGCCAGCAGCTTCAGGGGGCGTATCCACGAGCAGTACTTC
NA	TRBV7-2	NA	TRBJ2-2	CASSLVRGAGELFF	TGTGCCAGCAGCTTAGTCAGGGGGGCCGGGGAGCTGTTTTTT
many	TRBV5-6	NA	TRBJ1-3	CASSLFGMGPSGNTIYF	TGTGCCAGCAGCTTGTTCGGGATGGGCCCTTCTGGAAACACCATATATTTT
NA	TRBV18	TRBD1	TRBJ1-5	CASSPDRVGNQPQHF	TGTGCCAGCTCACCAGACAGGGTTGGCAATCAGCCCCAGCATTTT
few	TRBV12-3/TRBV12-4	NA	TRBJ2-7	CASSFGAGDYEQYF	TGTGCCAGCAGTTTCGGGGCAGGGGACTACGAGCAGTACTTC
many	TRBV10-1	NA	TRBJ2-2	CASSSPVFGPGELFF	TGCGCCAGCAGTTCGCCCGTATTCGGCCCCGGGGAGCTGTTTTTT
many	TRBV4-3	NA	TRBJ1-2	CASSLQTVTNYGYTF	TGCGCCAGCAGCCTCCAGACAGTCACTAACTATGGCTACACCTTC
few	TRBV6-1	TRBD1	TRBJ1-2	CASSDKGTGDGYTF	TGTGCCAGCAGTGATAAGGGGACAGGGGATGGCTACACCTTC
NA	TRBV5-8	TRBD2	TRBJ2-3	CASSLDRGLARGTDTQYF	TGTGCCAGCAGCCTGGACCGAGGACTAGCCCGTGGCACAGATACGCAGTATTTT
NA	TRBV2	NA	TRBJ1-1	CASRPRTANTEAFF	TGTGCCAGCAGACCGCGGACAGCGAACACTGAAGCTTTCTTT
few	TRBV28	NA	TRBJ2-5	CASTRGISETQYF	TGTGCCAGCACTCGCGGGATTTCGGAGACCCAGTACTTC
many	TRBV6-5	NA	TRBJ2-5	CASSPVRGETQYF	TGTGCCAGCAGTCCAGTCAGGGGAGAGACCCAGTACTTC
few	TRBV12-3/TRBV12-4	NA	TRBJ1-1	CASSLPAVGYTEAFF	TGTGCCAGCAGTCTCCCTGCGGTGGGTTACACTGAAGCTTTCTTT
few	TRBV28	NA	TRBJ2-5	CASSSPAILLETQYF	TGTGCCAGCAGTTCCCCGGCCATACTCTTAGAGACCCAGTACTTC
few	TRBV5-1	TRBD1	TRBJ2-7	CASSWTGVSSYEQYF	TGCGCCAGCAGCTGGACAGGCGTAAGCTCCTACGAGCAGTACTTC